This T cell receptor beta chain comes out of a study of identifying expanded T cells in peripheral blood. Some clones are missing from TCRdb's copy, which holds only in-frame ones; the method was immunoSEQ multiplex PCR. The repertoire holds 84,000 or so clones, with approximately 90% as singletons. Per the germline V gene, CDR1 is KGHSH and CDR2 is LQKENI. V was clipped by 1 base and J by 1 base, with 16 bases between them. The CDR3 is 17 residues long. The chain couples TRBV18 to TRBJ1-2, with D perhaps matching TRBD1 (6 bases). Sequenced sample: blood. The receptor comes from a person between 18 and 75 years old in good health. For the CDR3, the DNA is TGTGCCAGCTCACCACGAGGATCGGCACAGGGTAACTATGGCTACACCTTC. Amino acid sequence: CASSPRGSAQGNYGYTF.